The entry below gives a single TCR beta chain sequence along with its context. Its antigen is not known. The CDR3 has 14 residues. Germline V gives CDR1 SGHNT, CDR2 YENEEA. The V end lost 5 bases, the J end lost 5 bases, and 16 bases lay between the germline ends. This specimen belongs to a study of lymphopenia after photon versus proton radiotherapy. Findings and caveats of the study: In patients who died, overall survival fell as post-nadir TCR diversity dropped more. Only patients who died were analyzed for survival; proton advantage is unproven.

Libraries were prepared by immunoSEQ multiplex PCR; TCRdb keeps only in-frame clonotypes and omits some of them. The data hold 20,000 to 25,000 clones, with approximately 91% observed a single time. V is TRBV11-3 and J is TRBJ2-7, with D possibly being TRBD1 (6 bases). The material was peripheral blood, obtained from a patient treated with proton-based radiotherapy. The sequence came from a woman aged 70 to 79 with pancreatic cancer. Some clones in this sample may be carry-over from other donors' samples. The CDR3 DNA sequence: TGTGCCAGCAGCCCCACCACAGGGAAGAACGAGCAGTACTTC. Translating gives CASSPTTGKNEQYF.